The TCR beta chain under discussion was sequenced for a study of tumor and adjacent non-tumor tissue in lung cancer. Study summary: Patients comprised about a dozen adenocarcinoma, 2 squamous cell carcinoma and 1 small cell lung cancer. Study-wide points: Significantly higher TCR diversity was found in tumor than normal lung.

TCRbeta libraries were built with three rounds of nested PCR, modified from ARM-PCR. TCRdb recomputed calls from the multiplex PCR reads with MiXCR, one row per CDR3 protein. The data show about 140,000 distinct CDR3 sequences, around 65% seen once. RNA was extracted from bulk tissue without any cell sorting. The V end lost 5 bases, the J end lost 9 bases, and 14 bases lay between the germline ends. CDR3 size: 13 residues. CDR1 and CDR2 from the germline V gene are MDHEN and SYDVKM. Notes on this clonotype: What it recognizes is unknown. A much larger clone is a single base away; this may be a read error.

The material sequenced was lung tumor tissue. The chain employs TRBV28 and TRBJ2-1; D unresolved. The receptor was isolated from a man aged 55 to 70 with small cell lung cancer. The CDR3 here is CASSRLEKAEQFF. CDR3 nucleotide sequence: TGTGCCAGCAGTCGACTGGAGAAGGCTGAGCAGTTCTTC.